Each of the 30 T cell receptor beta chains below was sequenced from the same sample in a study of CD8 T cells in ankylosing spondylitis. Broader study findings: Seemingly distinctive of ankylosing spondylitis blood was a TCR beta motif formed by eight highly homologous variants.

A single record per CDR3 protein comes from TCRdb applying MiXCR to the 5' RACE reads. This table has hundreds of thousands of distinct CDR3 sequences, approximately 12% appearing once. These TCRs are of unknown antigen specificity. Sequenced: blood, either unsorted or a sorted T cell fraction (not recorded which). Receptors were obtained from a male donor with ankylosing spondylitis.

This clonotype was observed a handful of times. The gene calls are TRBV10-3 and TRBJ2-5; 7 nucleotides align to TRBD2. The CDR3 totals 16 residues. Germline loops: CDR1 ENHRY, CDR2 SYGVKD. The V segment lost 4 bases and the J segment 2 bases; nucleotides outside the gene matches: 10. In DNA form, the CDR3 reads TGTGCCATCAGTGTTGGGGCGGGGGACTCTCAAGAGACCCAGTACTTC. Translation: CAISVGAGDSQETQYF.

This clonotype was observed a handful of times. CDR3 coding DNA: TGTGCCAGCAGCGTAGGGGCACTAGCGGGGGGGCAAGATACGCAGTATTTT. The encoded protein is CASSVGALAGGQDTQYF. The chain employs TRBV9 and TRBJ2-3; 13 nucleotides agree with TRBD2. The V segment lost 0 bases and the J segment 5 bases; nucleotides outside the gene matches: 6. Germline CDR1 is SGDLS and CDR2 is YYNGEE. This CDR3 has 17 residues.

As for this clonotype: The junction differs from germline at one of its ends, possibly a read error. The chain carries TRBV27 and TRBJ2-1, with 15 bases lining up with TRBD2. The germline V gene has CDR1 MNHEY and CDR2 SMNVEV (reference sequence). The CDR3 is 18 residues long. CDR3 DNA sequence: TGCACCAGCAGTTTCACGGGGACTAGCGGGAGGAAGGCCAATGAGCAGTTCTTC. Translating gives CTSSFTGTSGRKANEQFF.

This clonotype occurred a few times. CDR3 bases: TGTGCCAGCAGCGTACAGGGAACGGCTAATGAAAAACTGTTTTTT. Translating it yields CASSVQGTANEKLFF. V usage is TRBV6-1 and J usage is TRBJ1-4, with a weak D call TRBD1 (6 bases). The CDR3 consists of 15 residues. Per germline, CDR1 MNHNS and CDR2 SASEGT. The V gene lost 6 bases and the J gene lost 3 bases, with 14 bases spanning the gap.

This clonotype was observed a few times. This chain connects TRBV7-8 to TRBJ2-7; D may match TRBD1 or TRBD2 (5 bases each). The CDR3 extends over 17 amino acids. Germline CDR1 and CDR2: SGHVS and FQNEAQ. Between the trimmed V and J ends, which lost 1 base and 5 bases, there was a span of 21 bases. The CDR3 loop is CASSLDRFFKRDDEQYF. The CDR3, as DNA: TGTGCCAGCAGCTTAGATCGGTTTTTTAAGAGGGACGACGAGCAGTACTTC. The whole variable domain, remainder taken from reference TRBV7-8 and TRBJ2-7, is GAGVSQSPRYKVAKRGQDVALRCDPISGHVSLFWYQQALGQGPEFLTYFQNEAQLDKSGLPSDRFFAERPEGSVSTLKIQRTQQEDSAVYLCASSLDRFFKRDDEQYFGPGTRLTVT.

This clonotype was detected a few times. This chain links TRBV20-1 with TRBJ2-3; TRBD1 might be the D (6 bases). The CDR3 loop spans 13 amino acids. Germline loops: CDR1 DFQATT, CDR2 SNEGSKA (reference sequence). V dropped 6 bases and J dropped 0 bases, with 10 bases sitting between them. CDR3 bases: TGCAGTGCACACGACAGGAGCACAGATACGCAGTATTTT. This encodes CSAHDRSTDTQYF.

Ten or more counts support this clonotype. This chain uses TRBV7-2 with TRBJ2-4; perhaps TRBD2 as D (5 bases). The CDR3 runs 14 residues. Deletions cut 1 base from V and 5 bases from J, with 9 bases between. CDR1 and CDR2 (germline): SGHTA, FQGNSA. CDR3 amino acids: CASSLGGSENIQYF. As DNA, the CDR3 is TGTGCCAGCAGCTTAGGAGGGAGCGAAAACATTCAGTACTTC.

The J gene is TRBJ1-6, the V gene TRBV7-9; maybe TRBD1 (6 bases). Germline CDR1 SEHNR, CDR2 FQNEAQ (reference sequence). The CDR3 spans 14 residues. The V end lost 5 bases, the J end lost 7 bases, and 12 bases lay between the germline ends. CDR3 coding DNA: TGTGCCAGCAGCCACGGACAGTCCAATTCACCCCTCCACTTT. The encoded protein is CASSHGQSNSPLHF.

V gene TRBV5-1 combines with J gene TRBJ2-2; TRBD1 aligns across 11 bases. The CDR3 consists of 16 residues. The germline V gene has CDR1 SGHRS and CDR2 YFSETQ. The J segment lost 2 bases and the V segment lost 9 bases, leaving 9 bases of the junction unmatched. The CDR3 spells CATAPRTGGNTGELFF. In DNA form, the CDR3 reads TGCGCCACCGCCCCAAGGACAGGGGGCAACACCGGGGAGCTGTTTTTT.

The chain carries TRBV7-9 and TRBJ2-1; D is possibly TRBD2 (6 bases). Germline assignment: CDR1 SEHNR and CDR2 FQNEAQ (reference sequence). This CDR3 is 16 amino acids long. Trimming shortened V by 4 bases and J by 6 bases, and 19 bases separated the two germline ends. The CDR3: CASSSPRGYRGNEQFF. The CDR3 coding sequence is TGTGCCAGCAGCTCCCCGCGGGGATATCGCGGCAATGAGCAGTTCTTC.

The chain joins TRBV29-1 to TRBJ2-7; D uncertain. CDR1 and CDR2 from the germline V gene are SQVTM and ANQGSEA. Between the trimmed V and J ends, which lost 4 bases and 2 bases, there was a span of 12 bases. This CDR3 has 13 amino acids. The CDR3 sequence is CSVVETWPYEQYF. In DNA, the CDR3 is TGCAGCGTTGTGGAAACGTGGCCCTACGAGCAGTACTTC.

The rearrangement links TRBV15 to TRBJ2-4; tentatively, D is TRBD2 (7 bases). CDR1 and CDR2 (germline): LNHNV, YYDKDF (reference sequence). Trimming pared 1 base from V and 5 bases from J, leaving 15 bases between. The CDR3 sequence is 16 residues long. Written as DNA, the CDR3 is TGTGCCACCAGCAGAGGGTCAGGGGAGGGCCAAAACATTCAGTACTTC. It specifies CATSRGSGEGQNIQYF. The whole variable domain, remainder taken from reference TRBV15 and TRBJ2-4, is DAMVIQNPRYQVTQFGKPVTLSCSQTLNHNVMYWYQQKSSQAPKLLFHYYDKDFNNEADTPDNFQSRRPNTSFCFLDIRSPGLGDTAMYLCATSRGSGEGQNIQYFGAGTRLSVL.

In this sample, this clonotype turned up a few times. The gene calls are TRBV11-3 and TRBJ2-1, with D possibly matching TRBD2 (5 bases). The CDR3 is 13 residues long. Germline loops: CDR1 SGHNT, CDR2 YENEEA. Trimming pared 4 bases from V and 6 bases from J, leaving 10 bases between. CDR3 nucleotides: TGTGCCAGCAGCTGGAGGACTGGCAATGAGCAGTTCTTC. It codes for CASSWRTGNEQFF.

This clonotype has more than one count but fewer than ten. V usage is TRBV18 and J usage is TRBJ1-5; TRBD1 matches at 7 bases. Trimming cost V 3 bases and J 2 bases; bases outside gene matches: 4. Germline assignment: CDR1 KGHSH and CDR2 LQKENI. The CDR3 length is 15 residues. This CDR3 is CASSPDRDGNQPQHF. DNA of the CDR3: TGTGCCAGCTCACCCGACAGGGATGGCAATCAGCCCCAGCATTTT.

This clonotype was detected ten times or more. The chain couples TRBV7-2 to TRBJ2-5, with D tentatively TRBD1 (6 bases). V was pared by 5 bases and J by 5 bases, with 15 bases between. This CDR3 contains 14 residues. Germline V gene lookup returns CDR1 SGHTA and CDR2 FQGNSA. DNA of the CDR3: TGTGCCAGCAGCCCTACAGGGTTGGGCGAGACCCAGTACTTC. This sequence encodes CASSPTGLGETQYF.

This clonotype was detected many times. The chain is built from TRBV5-1 and TRBJ2-7; tentatively, D is TRBD1 (7 bases). CDR3 length: 13 amino acids. Trimming took off 2 bases at V and 9 bases at J, with 15 bases between the two ends. The germline V gene has CDR1 SGHRS and CDR2 YFSETQ. CDR3 sequence (DNA): TGCGCCAGCAGCTTCGGGACAGAAGCGGGGCAGTACTTC. It specifies CASSFGTEAGQYF.

This clonotype was counted at least ten times. This chain uses TRBV10-3 with TRBJ1-5; D possibly corresponds to TRBD1 (5 bases). The length of the CDR3 is 13 residues. Trimming removed 6 bases from V and 4 bases from J, with 10 bases in between. Germline CDR1 ENHRY, CDR2 SYGVKD. DNA of the CDR3: TGTGCCATCAGGGGGGGTTGGAATCAGCCCCAGCATTTT. Its protein product is CAIRGGWNQPQHF.

This clonotype occurred a few times. J is TRBJ1-4 and V is TRBV5-1; 7 bases align to TRBD1. The CDR3 is made up of 15 amino acids. With V trimmed by 4 bases and J by 7 bases, 10 bases remained unmatched. The V gene's germline CDR1 is SGHRS and CDR2 YFSETQ. This CDR3 is CASSPRGTVLEKLFF. The CDR3 region has the DNA TGCGCCAGCAGCCCGAGGGGGACAGTGCTTGAAAAACTGTTTTTT.

This clonotype has at least ten counts. The chain links TRBV5-1 to TRBJ2-2; a weak D match, TRBD2 (6 bases). This CDR3 has 16 amino acids. Germline assignment: CDR1 SGHRS and CDR2 YFSETQ. V dropped 6 bases and J dropped 4 bases, with 19 bases sitting between them. The CDR3 here is CASTTGGFRGTGELFF. The CDR3 bases are TGCGCCAGCACCACCGGGGGATTCCGAGGCACCGGGGAGCTGTTTTTT.

This chain uses TRBV28 with TRBJ2-7, with D possibly matching TRBD1 (6 bases). V was pared by 8 bases and J by 1 base, with 15 bases between. The CDR3 consists of 14 residues. Per the germline V gene, CDR1 is MDHEN and CDR2 is SYDVKM. This CDR3 is CASSGPQGSYEQYF. DNA for the CDR3: TGTGCCAGCTCTGGGCCACAGGGTTCCTACGAGCAGTACTTC.

The table lists this clonotype with a few counts. The chain couples TRBV5-1 to TRBJ2-5; D gene ambiguous. V was cut by 3 bases and J by 1 base, with 13 bases left in between. This CDR3 spans 15 amino acids. From germline, CDR1 is SGHRS and CDR2 YFSETQ. CDR3 amino acids: CASSSASLSQETQYF. CDR3 DNA: TGCGCCAGCAGCTCTGCATCTTTAAGCCAAGAGACCCAGTACTTC.

This clonotype was recorded many times. The chain employs TRBV5-1 and TRBJ2-1; TRBD2 is a possible D gene (7 bases). Trimming left V 3 bases short and J 4 bases short, with 17 bases between. The CDR3 is 16 residues long. The germline V gene has CDR1 SGHRS and CDR2 YFSETQ. The CDR3 sequence: CASSWGSGTLYNEQFF. CDR3 nucleotide sequence: TGCGCCAGCAGCTGGGGGAGCGGGACACTTTACAATGAGCAGTTCTTC.

J is TRBJ2-1 and V is TRBV18; D is perhaps TRBD2 (5 bases). The V gene's germline CDR1 is KGHSH and CDR2 LQKENI. There are 15 residues in the CDR3. V was cut by 2 bases and J by 9 bases, with 17 bases left in between. CDR3 in amino acids: CASSPGSGARVEQFF. For the CDR3, the DNA is TGTGCCAGCTCACCAGGCAGCGGAGCGCGGGTTGAGCAGTTCTTC. Complete variable domain (other parts from reference TRBV18 and TRBJ2-1): NAGVMQNPRHLVRRRGQEARLRCSPMKGHSHVYWYRQLPEEGLKFMVYLQKENIIDESGMPKERFSAEFPKEGPSILRIQQVVRGDSAAYFCASSPGSGARVEQFFGPGTRLTVL.

The CDR3 protein is CASSLNLLDGYTF. The CDR3 region has the DNA TGTGCCAGCAGCTTAAACCTCCTAGATGGCTACACCTTC. V gene TRBV7-2 combines with J gene TRBJ1-2, with D uncertain. Trimming pared 2 bases from V and 6 bases from J, leaving 10 bases between. This CDR3 region has 13 residues. Germline V CDR1 and CDR2: SGHTA, FQGNSA. Supplemented by reference TRBV7-2 and TRBJ1-2, the full variable domain reads GAGVSQSPSNKVTEKGKDVELRCDPISGHTALYWYRQSLGQGLEFLIYFQGNSAPDKSGLPSDRFSAERTGGSVSTLTIQRTQQEDSAVYLCASSLNLLDGYTFGSGTRLTVV.

The chain recombines TRBV5-5 with TRBJ1-5; D ambiguous. The CDR3 spans 16 residues. Looked up from germline, CDR1 is SGHKS and CDR2 is YYEKEE (reference sequence). V lost 0 bases to trimming and J lost 0 bases, with 10 bases between them. CDR3 in amino acids: CASSLDNFYSNQPQHF. Here the CDR3 DNA reads TGTGCCAGCAGCTTGGACAATTTTTATAGCAATCAGCCCCAGCATTTT.

This clonotype was seen repeatedly, ten times or more. The V gene is TRBV7-2, the J gene TRBJ1-1; D uncertain. Germline V CDR1 and CDR2: SGHTA, FQGNSA. CDR3 length: 13 amino acids. V gave up 6 bases and J gave up 6 bases, with 14 bases separating them. This CDR3 is CASSFRVVAEAFF. The CDR3, as DNA: TGTGCCAGCAGTTTCCGGGTAGTGGCTGAAGCTTTCTTT.

V is TRBV7-9 and J is TRBJ2-1; 11 nucleotides align to TRBD2. The CDR3 is 17 amino acids. V lost 6 bases to trimming and J lost 4 bases; unmatched junction nucleotides: 11. Germline values: CDR1 SEHNR, CDR2 FQNEAQ (reference sequence). In nucleotides, the CDR3 is TGTGCCAGCAGACGAACTAGCGGGAGTACTGCTTACAATGAGCAGTTCTTC. It codes for CASRRTSGSTAYNEQFF.

This chain connects TRBV20-1 to TRBJ1-2; D is unresolved. V gave up 2 bases and J gave up 2 bases, with 6 bases separating them. In germline, CDR1 is DFQATT, CDR2 SNEGSKA (reference sequence). The CDR3 sequence is 12 residues long. CDR3 in DNA: TGCAGTGCTAGACGGGAGAACTATGGCTACACCTTC. This codes for CSARRENYGYTF.

This clonotype was recorded a few times. The chain is built from TRBV20-1 and TRBJ2-2; D possibly corresponds to TRBD2 (5 bases). The CDR3 is made up of 15 amino acids. Germline V gene data show CDR1 as DFQATT and CDR2 as SNEGSKA (reference sequence). The ends were cut back, 4 bases at V and 0 bases at J, with 12 bases in the middle. CDR3 in DNA: TGCAGTGCTATGGATAGCGTTTCGAACACCGGGGAGCTGTTTTTT. It yields the protein CSAMDSVSNTGELFF.

The J gene is TRBJ2-1, the V gene TRBV6-1; the match to TRBD2 covers 13 bases. The ends lost 6 bases at V and 7 bases at J; junction bases unmatched: 6. The CDR3 runs to 15 residues. CDR1 and CDR2 (germline): MNHNS, SASEGT. The CDR3 here is CASRRLAGGVNEQFF. DNA of the CDR3: TGTGCCAGCAGGAGACTAGCGGGAGGAGTTAATGAGCAGTTCTTC.